The clone carrying this T cell receptor beta chain has only one observation. Its antigen is not known. The data were obtained in a study of a mutant IDH1 vaccine in newly diagnosed glioma. Study-level background: Patients, over weeks 1, 3, 5, 7, 11, 15, 19 and 23, received a total of eight vaccinations. Treated patients showed a male proportion of approximately 60%, a female proportion of 37.5%, and a mean age of around 40 years.

The sample's time point: week 23, last vaccination. Doses comprised 300 ug of mutant IDH1 20-mer peptide each, plus topical imiquimod. Trimming took 5 bases from V and 0 from J, leaving 5 bases between them. The CDR3 has 12 residues. Germline lookup yields CDR1 SEHNR and CDR2 FQNEAQ (reference sequence). Study conclusions and caveats: Pseudoprogression seemingly bore no relation to changes in top peripheral T cell clonotypes. Detectable vaccine-induced immune responses arose in 93.3% of patients.

This table comes from immunoSEQ multiplex PCR, and its TCRdb copy is limited to in-frame clones, with some not included. The data hold under 45,000 clones, with approximately 90% observed a single time. The receptor was derived from a man between 50 and 59 years old with glioma. Sample: PBMCs, taken from a glioma patient whose treatment included an IDH1 peptide vaccine. V is TRBV7-9 and J is TRBJ2-7; D is uncertain. This chain's CDR3 is CASSPSSYEQYF. The DNA of the CDR3 is TGTGCCAGCAGCCCCAGCTCCTACGAGCAGTACTTC.